This TCR beta chain was identified in a study of OX40 agonist ivuxolimab in advanced cancers. Broadly, across the study: The costimulatory receptor OX40 (CD134) was targeted by ivuxolimab, a fully human IgG2 agonistic monoclonal antibody. Intravenous ivuxolimab was administered to patients every 2 weeks at six dose levels: 0.01, 0.1, 0.3, 1.5, 3 and 10 mg/kg. Of the roughly 52 dose-escalation patients, hepatocellular carcinoma was present in 19, melanoma in about 15, renal cell carcinoma in 9 and head and neck cancer in 9. The dose-escalation cohort was over 70% male with a mean age of 60 years, ranging from roughly 20 to 80. Prior anti-PD-1, anti-PD-L1 or anti-CTLA-4 therapy was permitted, and about 40% of dose-escalation patients had received checkpoint inhibitors. Partial responses were achieved by three dose-escalation patients, of whom one had hepatocellular carcinoma and two had cutaneous melanoma. The purpose of peripheral TCRbeta sequencing was to test whether ivuxolimab changed TCR sequence diversity and led to clonal T-cell expansion. The paper describes the monotherapy dose-escalation part (N of about 50 patients) of the phase I trial of ivuxolimab. The paper as a whole reports these results and caveats: At doses of 0.1 to 3.0 mg/kg, clonal expansion of both CD4+ and CD8+ blood T cells was observed from baseline to week 6. Low levels of normalized T-cell clonal expansion were also seen in some patients who did not respond. On average, CD8+ T cells showed more expanded clones than CD4+ T cells after ivuxolimab. Which antigens the clonally expanded peripheral T cells were specific for was not determined. In partial responders in the 0.1-3.0 mg/kg groups, normalized peripheral clonal expansion was found to be among the lowest, especially among CD8+ T cells.

Relative to germline, V is missing 5 bases and J is missing 1 base, with 4 bases of the junction outside any gene match. The CDR3 sequence holds 15 residues, the cysteine and phenylalanine included. Only the CDR3 DNA stays, 45 bases, in frame from base 1. The germline V gene (reference sequence) yields SEHNR for CDR1 and FQNEAQ for CDR2. Genomic DNA was isolated from the sorted cells so that the TCRbeta CDR3 region could be sequenced. The immunoSEQ Assay was used for sequencing of TCRbeta CDR3 regions. This immuneACCESS table, as held by TCRdb, lists in-frame sequences with V and J called but not all clones. Of the missing ones, under half trace to an unresolved V gene in checked studies; the others have no known cause. The sample records some 20,000 clones, 65% to 90% of which are singletons. Of the sample, approximately 3.1% falls within the top ten clones. As to this clone: Its antigen remains unidentified. No per-base quality is available; no much larger clone lies one base away.

Patients with autoimmune disease history or receiving systemic immunosuppression were excluded from the trial. Peripheral blood for TCR sequencing was collected from all dose cohorts at baseline, on cycle 4 day 1, and on cycle 7 day 1. Samples came from an open-label, multicenter, first-in-human phase I dose-escalation trial of ivuxolimab. The trial enrolled adults with locally advanced or metastatic head and neck squamous cell, hepatocellular, melanoma or renal cell carcinoma. Before TCR sequencing, CD4+ T cells and CD8+ T cells were sorted from peripheral blood as separate populations. This chain joins TRBV7-9 to TRBJ2-3; 9 middle bases align to TRBD1. The input for sequencing was CD4+ or CD8+ T cells sorted from blood, taken in a trial of the OX40 agonist ivuxolimab. The origin of this receptor is an adult with an advanced solid tumor such as melanoma, head and neck, liver or kidney cancer. Here is the DNA: TGTGCCAGCAGCCAAGGGGACAGGGGCACAGATACGCAGTATTTT. It specifies CASSQGDRGTDTQYF.